This T cell receptor (beta chain) was found in a study of vaccination and CD4 T cells after COVID-19. In the study overall: Convalescent patients gave post-COVID blood a median about 95 days post-diagnosis, range 35 to 161.

Trimming stripped 5 bases from V and 10 bases from J, with 11 bases between. CDR3 length equals 11 residues. Germline CDR1 and CDR2: MNHNS and SASEGT. This clonotype was picked up a small number of times. What it binds is unknown. This sample's treatment: approximately nine-day PBMC culture with coronavirus spike peptide pools or control peptides (ViraFEST assay). Before the COVID-19 pandemic (2011-2018), CD4+ T cells were obtained from the unexposed donor. ViraFEST used peptide pools to expand antigen-specific T cells before TCR sequencing. Upon completion of roughly ten days of culture, CD4+ T cells were isolated via negative selection. General study points: Median SARS-CoV-2-reactive clonotype numbers went from 21 to 38; this increase was not significant.

Cultured CD4+ T cells had their DNA profiled by the Oncomine TCR Beta short-read assay. From CD4+ T cells that had been cultured, genomic DNA was extracted. TCRdb re-derived calls from the PCR reads in MiXCR, one entry per CDR3 protein. The sample records about 10,000 distinct CDR3 sequences, roughly 36% being singletons. The sample comprised CD4+ T cells from blood, cultured in vitro. This receptor was obtained from a human donor in good health. The chain carries TRBV6-1 and TRBJ1-1; weak D call: TRBD1 (5 bases). The CDR3 here is CASSTQGGAFF. Written as DNA, the CDR3 is TGTGCCAGCAGTACCCAGGGTGGAGCTTTCTTT.